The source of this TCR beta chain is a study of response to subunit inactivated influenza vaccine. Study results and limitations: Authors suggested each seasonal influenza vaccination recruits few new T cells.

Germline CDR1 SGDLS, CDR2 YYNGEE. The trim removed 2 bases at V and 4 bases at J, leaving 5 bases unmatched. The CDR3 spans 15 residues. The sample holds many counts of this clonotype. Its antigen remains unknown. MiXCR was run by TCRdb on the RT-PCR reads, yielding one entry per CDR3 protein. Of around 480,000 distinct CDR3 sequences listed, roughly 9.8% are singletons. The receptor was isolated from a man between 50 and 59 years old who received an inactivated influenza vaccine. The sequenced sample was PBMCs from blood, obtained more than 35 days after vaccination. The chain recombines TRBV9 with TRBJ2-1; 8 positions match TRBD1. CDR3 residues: CASSVRQGSYNEQFF. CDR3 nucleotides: TGTGCCAGCAGCGTCCGACAGGGGTCGTACAATGAGCAGTTCTTC.